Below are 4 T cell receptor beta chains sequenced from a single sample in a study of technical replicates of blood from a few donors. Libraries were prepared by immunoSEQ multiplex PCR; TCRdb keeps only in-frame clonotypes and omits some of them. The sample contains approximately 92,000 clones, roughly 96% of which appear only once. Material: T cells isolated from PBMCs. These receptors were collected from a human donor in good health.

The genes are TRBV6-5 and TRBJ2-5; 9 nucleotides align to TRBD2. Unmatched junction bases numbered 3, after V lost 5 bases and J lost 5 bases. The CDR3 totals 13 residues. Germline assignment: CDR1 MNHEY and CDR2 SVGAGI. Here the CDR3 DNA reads TGTGCCAGCAGTATAACTAGCGGGGAGACCCAGTACTTC. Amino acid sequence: CASSITSGETQYF.

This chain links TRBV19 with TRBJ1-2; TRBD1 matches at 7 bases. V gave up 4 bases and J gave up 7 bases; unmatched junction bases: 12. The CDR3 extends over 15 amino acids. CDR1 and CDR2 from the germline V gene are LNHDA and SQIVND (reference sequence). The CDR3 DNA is TGTGCCAGTAGTACTCCGGGACAGACGTACTTTGGCTACACCTTC. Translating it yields CASSTPGQTYFGYTF.

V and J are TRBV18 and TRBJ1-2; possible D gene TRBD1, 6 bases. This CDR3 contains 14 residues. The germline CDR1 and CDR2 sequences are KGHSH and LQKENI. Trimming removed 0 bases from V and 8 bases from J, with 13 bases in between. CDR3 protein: CASSPPEQGKGYTF. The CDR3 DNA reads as TGTGCCAGCTCACCACCGGAACAGGGAAAAGGCTACACCTTC.

CDR3 sequence: CASNRDGHNEKLFF. In DNA, the CDR3 is TGCGCCAGCAACAGGGACGGGCATAATGAAAAACTGTTTTTT. This sequence joins TRBV4-1 and TRBJ1-4; perhaps TRBD1 as D (6 bases). CDR1 and CDR2 (germline): MGHRA, YSYEKL. The V end was cut by 7 bases, the J end by 4 bases, with 13 bases between. The CDR3 length is 14 residues.